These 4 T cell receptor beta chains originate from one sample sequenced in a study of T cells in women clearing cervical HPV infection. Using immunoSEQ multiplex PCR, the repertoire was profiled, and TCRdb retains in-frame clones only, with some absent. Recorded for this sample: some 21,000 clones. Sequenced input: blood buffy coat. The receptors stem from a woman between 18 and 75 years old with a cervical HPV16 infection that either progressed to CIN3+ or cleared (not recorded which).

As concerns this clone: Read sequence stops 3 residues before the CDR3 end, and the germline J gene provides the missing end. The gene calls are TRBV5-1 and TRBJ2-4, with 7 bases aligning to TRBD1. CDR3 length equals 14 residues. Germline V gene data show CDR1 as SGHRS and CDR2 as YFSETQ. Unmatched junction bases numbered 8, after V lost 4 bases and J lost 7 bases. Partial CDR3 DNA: TGCGCCAGCAGCATGGGACAGAGGGCGAACATT. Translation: CASSMGQRANI. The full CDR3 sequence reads CASSMGQRANIQYF.

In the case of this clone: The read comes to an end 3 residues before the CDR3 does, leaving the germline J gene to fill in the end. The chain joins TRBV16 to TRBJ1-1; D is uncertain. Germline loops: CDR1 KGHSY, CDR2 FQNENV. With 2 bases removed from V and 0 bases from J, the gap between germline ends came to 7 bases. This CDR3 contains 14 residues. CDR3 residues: CASSQRAMNTEAFF. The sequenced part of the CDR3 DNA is TGTGCCAGCAGCCAAAGGGCCATGAACACTGAA.

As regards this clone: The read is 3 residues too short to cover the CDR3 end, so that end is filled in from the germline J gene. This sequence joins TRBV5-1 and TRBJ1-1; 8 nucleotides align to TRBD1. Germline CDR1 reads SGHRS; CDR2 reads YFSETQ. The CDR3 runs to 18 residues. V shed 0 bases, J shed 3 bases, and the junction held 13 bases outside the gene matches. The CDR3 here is CASSLVGGQGGGDTEAFF. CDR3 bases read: TGCGCCAGCAGCTTGGTCGGCGGACAGGGAGGTGGTGACACTGAA.

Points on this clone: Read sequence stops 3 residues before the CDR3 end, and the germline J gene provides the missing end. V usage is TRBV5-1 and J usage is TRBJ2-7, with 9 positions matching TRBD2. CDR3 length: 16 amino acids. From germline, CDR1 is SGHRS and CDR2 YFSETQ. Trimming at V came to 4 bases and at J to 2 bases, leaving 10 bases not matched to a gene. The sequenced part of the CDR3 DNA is TGCGCCAGCAGCGGCCCGAGCGGGAGGAGTACCTACGAG. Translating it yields CASSGPSGRSTYE. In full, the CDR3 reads CASSGPSGRSTYEQYF.